The present T cell receptor beta chain was sequenced within a study of T cells after posttransplantation cyclophosphamide. Treatment was busulfan-fludarabine conditioning, a marrow graft, and cyclophosphamide on days +3 and +4. In its sample, this clone was seen many times. This specimen includes other DNA sequences encoding the same CDR3. Measured with immunoSEQ multiplex PCR; TCRdb has only the in-frame clones, and not every one. This sample has more than 10,000 clones, each found more than once. This CDR3 is 18 amino acids long. Per germline, CDR1 LGHNA and CDR2 YSLEER. The V segment lost 0 bases and the J segment 6 bases; nucleotides outside the gene matches: 12.

Sequencing used PBMCs, obtained after allogeneic stem cell transplant with posttransplant cyclophosphamide. The TCR comes from a female patient in her 40s who received an allogeneic stem cell transplant from an unrelated donor, was CMV-positive, and had acute GVHD only. Some T cells may be provided by the graft donor. V and J are TRBV4-3 and TRBJ2-3; 10 nucleotides align to TRBD2. The CDR3 region is CASSQDPSSGGGPDTQYF. The CDR3 region has the DNA TGCGCCAGCAGCCAAGATCCTTCTAGCGGGGGTGGACCGGATACGCAGTATTTT.